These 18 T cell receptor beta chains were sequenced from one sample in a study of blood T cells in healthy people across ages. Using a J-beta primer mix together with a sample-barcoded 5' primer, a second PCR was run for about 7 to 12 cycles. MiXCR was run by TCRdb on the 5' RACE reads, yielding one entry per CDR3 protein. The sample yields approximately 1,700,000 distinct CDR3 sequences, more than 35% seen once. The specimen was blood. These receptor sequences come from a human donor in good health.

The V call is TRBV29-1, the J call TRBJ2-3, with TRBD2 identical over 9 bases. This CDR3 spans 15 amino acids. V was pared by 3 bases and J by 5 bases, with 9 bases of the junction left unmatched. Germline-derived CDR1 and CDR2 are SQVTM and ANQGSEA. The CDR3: CSVEGLAGGVDTQYF. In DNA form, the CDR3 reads TGCAGCGTTGAGGGATTGGCGGGGGGGGTAGATACGCAGTATTTT.

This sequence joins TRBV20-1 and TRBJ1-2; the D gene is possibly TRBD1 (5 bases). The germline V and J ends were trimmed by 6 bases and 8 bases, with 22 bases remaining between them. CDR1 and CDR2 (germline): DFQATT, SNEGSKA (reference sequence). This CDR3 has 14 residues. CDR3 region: CSARQGHTVGGYTF. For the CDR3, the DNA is TGCAGTGCCCGGCAGGGCCATACCGTTGGGGGCTACACCTTC.

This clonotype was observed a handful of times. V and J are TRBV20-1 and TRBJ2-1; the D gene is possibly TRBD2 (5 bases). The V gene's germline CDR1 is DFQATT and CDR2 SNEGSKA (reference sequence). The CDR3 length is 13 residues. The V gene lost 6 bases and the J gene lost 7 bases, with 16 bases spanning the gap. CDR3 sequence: CSAIQATGNEQFF. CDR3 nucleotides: TGCAGTGCCATTCAGGCGACGGGAAATGAGCAGTTCTTC.

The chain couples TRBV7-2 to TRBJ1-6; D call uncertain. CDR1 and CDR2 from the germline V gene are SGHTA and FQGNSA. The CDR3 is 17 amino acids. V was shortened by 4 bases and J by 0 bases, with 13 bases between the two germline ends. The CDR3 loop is CASSWPRDTSYNSPLHF. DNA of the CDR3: TGTGCCAGCAGCTGGCCCCGGGATACCTCCTATAATTCACCCCTCCACTTT.

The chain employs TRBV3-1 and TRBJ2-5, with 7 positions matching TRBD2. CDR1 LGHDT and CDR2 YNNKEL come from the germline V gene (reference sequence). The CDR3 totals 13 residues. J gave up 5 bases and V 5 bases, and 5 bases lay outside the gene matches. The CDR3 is CASSSGRDETQYF. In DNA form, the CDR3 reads TGTGCCAGCAGCTCTGGGAGGGACGAGACCCAGTACTTC.

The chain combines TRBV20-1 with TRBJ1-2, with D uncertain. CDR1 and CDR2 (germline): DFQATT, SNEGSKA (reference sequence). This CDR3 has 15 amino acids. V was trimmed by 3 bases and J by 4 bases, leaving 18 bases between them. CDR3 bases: TGCAGTGCTAGGCCTAGTGCCCTCCGGAGCTATGGCTACACCTTC. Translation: CSARPSALRSYGYTF.

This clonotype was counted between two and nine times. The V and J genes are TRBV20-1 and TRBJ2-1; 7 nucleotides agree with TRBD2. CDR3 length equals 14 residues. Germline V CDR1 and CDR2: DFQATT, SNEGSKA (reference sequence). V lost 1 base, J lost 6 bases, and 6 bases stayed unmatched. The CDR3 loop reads CSARVASGGNEQFF. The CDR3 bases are TGCAGTGCTAGAGTGGCTAGCGGCGGCAATGAGCAGTTCTTC.

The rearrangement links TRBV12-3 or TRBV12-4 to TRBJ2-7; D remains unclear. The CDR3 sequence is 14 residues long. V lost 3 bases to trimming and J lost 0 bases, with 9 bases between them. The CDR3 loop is CASSFTVSSYEQYF. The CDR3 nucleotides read TGTGCCAGCAGTTTTACGGTGAGCTCCTACGAGCAGTACTTC.

The CDR3 protein is CSVDRGGRAFF. The CDR3 nucleotides read TGCAGCGTCGACAGGGGCGGACGGGCTTTCTTT. This chain connects TRBV29-1 to TRBJ1-1; 8 bases are shared with TRBD1. Germline V gene data show CDR1 as SQVTM and CDR2 as ANQGSEA. The V segment lost 6 bases and the J segment 11 bases; nucleotides outside the gene matches: 8. This CDR3 comprises 11 residues.

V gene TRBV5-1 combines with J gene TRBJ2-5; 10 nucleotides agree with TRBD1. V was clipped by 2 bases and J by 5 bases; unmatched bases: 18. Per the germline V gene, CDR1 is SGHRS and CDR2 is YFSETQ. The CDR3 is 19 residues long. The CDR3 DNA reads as TGCGCCAGCAGCTTAGATCCCCGTCTTGGACAGGGGGTCGCGGAGACCCAGTACTTC. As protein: CASSLDPRLGQGVAETQYF. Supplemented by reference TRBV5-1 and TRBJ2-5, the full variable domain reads KAGVTQTPRYLIKTRGQQVTLSCSPISGHRSVSWYQQTPGQGLQFLFEYFSETQRNKGNFPGRFSGRQFSNSRSEMNVSTLELGDSALYLCASSLDPRLGQGVAETQYFGPGTRLLVL.

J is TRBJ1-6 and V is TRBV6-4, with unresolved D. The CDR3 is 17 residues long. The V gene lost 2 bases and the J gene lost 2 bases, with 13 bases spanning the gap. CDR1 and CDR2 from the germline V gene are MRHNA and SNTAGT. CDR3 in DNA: TGTGCCAGCAGTGACCCTTTACGGGGTACCTATAATTCACCCCTCCACTTT. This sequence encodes CASSDPLRGTYNSPLHF.

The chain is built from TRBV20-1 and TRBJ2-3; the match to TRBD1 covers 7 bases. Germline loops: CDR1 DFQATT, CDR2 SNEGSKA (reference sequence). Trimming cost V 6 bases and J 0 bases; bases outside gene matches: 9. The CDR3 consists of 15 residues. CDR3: CSADDRERSTDTQYF. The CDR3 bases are TGCAGTGCAGATGACAGGGAGCGGAGCACAGATACGCAGTATTTT.

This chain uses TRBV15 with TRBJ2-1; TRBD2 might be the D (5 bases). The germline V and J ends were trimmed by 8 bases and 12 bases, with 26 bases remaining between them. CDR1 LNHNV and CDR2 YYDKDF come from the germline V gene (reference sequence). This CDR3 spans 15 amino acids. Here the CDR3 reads CATSFTGFMIHGQFF. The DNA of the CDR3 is TGTGCCACCTCCTTCACGGGATTTATGATCCATGGGCAGTTCTTC.

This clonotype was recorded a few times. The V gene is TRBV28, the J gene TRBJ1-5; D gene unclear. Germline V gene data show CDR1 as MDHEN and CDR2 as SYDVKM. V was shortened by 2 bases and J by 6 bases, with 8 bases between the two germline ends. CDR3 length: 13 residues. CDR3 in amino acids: CASSLVGVQPQHF. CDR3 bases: TGTGCCAGCAGTTTAGTCGGGGTTCAGCCCCAGCATTTT.

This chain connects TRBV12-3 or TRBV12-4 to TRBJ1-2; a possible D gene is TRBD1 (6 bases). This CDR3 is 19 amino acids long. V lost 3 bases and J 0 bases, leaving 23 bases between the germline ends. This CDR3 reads CASSFGAGGSPAPNYGYTF. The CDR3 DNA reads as TGTGCCAGCAGTTTTGGGGCCGGGGGCTCCCCGGCACCTAACTATGGCTACACCTTC.

The CDR3 DNA is TGTGCCAGCAGCTTCTTACAGCAATACGAGCAGTACTTC. This sequence encodes CASSFLQQYEQYF. The chain carries TRBV5-6 and TRBJ2-5; D is unclear. The DNA end is more similar to TRBJ2-7, so the J call may be wrong. Germline assignment: CDR1 SGHDT and CDR2 YYEEEE. The CDR3 is 13 amino acids.

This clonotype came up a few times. The CDR3 bases are TGCAGTGCTAGAGTGGAGAGGCTTGGGACAGATACGCAGTATTTT. It encodes CSARVERLGTDTQYF. J is TRBJ2-3 and V is TRBV20-1; no firm D call. V shed 1 base and J shed 3 bases, with 14 bases lying between them. Per germline, CDR1 DFQATT and CDR2 SNEGSKA (reference sequence). This CDR3 contains 15 residues.

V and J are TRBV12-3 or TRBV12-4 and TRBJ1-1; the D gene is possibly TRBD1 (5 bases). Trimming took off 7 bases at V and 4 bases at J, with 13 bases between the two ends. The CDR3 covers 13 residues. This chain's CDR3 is CASNQGGGTEAFF. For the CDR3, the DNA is TGTGCCAGCAACCAGGGTGGCGGCACTGAAGCTTTCTTT.